The 8 T cell receptor beta chains listed next were all sequenced from one sample in a study of radiation and T cells in renal cell carcinoma. Only in-frame clones appear in the TCRdb table, and some are missing; sequencing was by immunoSEQ multiplex PCR. The sample includes some 16,000 clones, roughly 54% of them seen just once. Treatment noted: treatment-naive control, cytoreductive nephrectomy. The material sequenced was tumor tissue, taken from a patient whose treatment was nephrectomy without radiotherapy. Receptors originate from a man in his forties or fifties with renal cell carcinoma.

There are a few counts of this clone. J is TRBJ2-5 and V is TRBV4-1; tentative D call: TRBD2 (5 bases). V lost 1 base, J lost 5 bases, and 11 bases lay in between. CDR1 and CDR2 from the germline V gene are MGHRA and YSYEKL. The CDR3 is 14 residues long. CDR3 coding DNA: TGCGCCAGCAGCCAAGTTCATCCGGGGGAGACCCAGTACTTC. It encodes CASSQVHPGETQYF.

In this sample, this clone turned up once. The CDR3 DNA reads TGCGCCAGCAGCTTGGGGTCCTATAATTCACCCCTCCACTTT. It encodes CASSLGSYNSPLHF. The chain carries TRBV5-1 and TRBJ1-6; D unclear. CDR1 is SGHRS, CDR2 YFSETQ, per germline. The CDR3 length is 14 residues. The V end lost 0 bases, the J end lost 1 base, and 2 bases lay between the germline ends.

Written as DNA, the CDR3 is TGTGCCAGCAGCCAAGATTTCCCTAAGATATACGAGCAGTACTTC. Encoded protein: CASSQDFPKIYEQYF. V usage is TRBV7-9 and J usage is TRBJ2-7; D ambiguous. There are 15 residues in the CDR3. The V gene's germline CDR1 is SEHNR and CDR2 FQNEAQ (reference sequence). The V gene lost 5 bases and the J gene lost 4 bases, with 18 bases spanning the gap.

V gene TRBV4-3 combines with J gene TRBJ2-5; 9 bases align to TRBD1. The CDR3 is made up of 14 amino acids. Unmatched junction bases numbered 2, after V lost 2 bases and J lost 4 bases. Germline values: CDR1 LGHNA, CDR2 YSLEER. This CDR3 is CASSQTGGRETQYF. As DNA, the CDR3 is TGCGCCAGCAGCCAAACAGGGGGCAGAGAGACCCAGTACTTC.

This chain connects TRBV7-8 to TRBJ2-7; TRBD1 is a possible D gene (7 bases). V was shortened by 5 bases and J by 5 bases, with 16 bases between the two germline ends. The CDR3 length is 14 residues. Germline CDR1 is SGHVS and CDR2 is FQNEAQ. CDR3 bases: TGTGCCAGCAGCCAGGGGGTCGGGGGCCACGAGCAGTACTTC. Residues: CASSQGVGGHEQYF.

This clone occurred a few times. The chain is built from TRBV2 and TRBJ2-3; 9 nucleotides line up with TRBD2. This CDR3 comprises 14 residues. Losses at the gene ends were 7 bases for V and 2 bases for J; bases not matched to a gene: 4. CDR1 SNHLY and CDR2 FYNNEI come from the germline V gene. This chain's CDR3 is CASNLAGNTDTQYF. CDR3 DNA: TGTGCCAGCAATCTAGCGGGGAACACAGATACGCAGTATTTT. The whole variable domain, remainder taken from reference TRBV2 and TRBJ2-3, is EPEVTQTPSHQVTQMGQEVILRCVPISNHLYFYWYRQILGQKVEFLVSFYNNEISEKSEIFDDQFSVERPDGSNFTLKIRSTKLEDSAMYFCASNLAGNTDTQYFGPGTRLTVL.

The rearrangement links TRBV7-2 to TRBJ2-1; D is tentatively TRBD1 or TRBD2 (6 bases each). The CDR3 contains 13 residues. In germline, CDR1 is SGHTA, CDR2 FQGNSA. With 6 bases removed from V and 9 bases from J, the gap between germline ends came to 15 bases. CDR3 nucleotide sequence: TGTGCCAGCAGAGATTCGGGGGCCGGTGAGCAGTTCTTC. The encoded protein is CASRDSGAGEQFF.

The chain employs TRBV11-3 and TRBJ1-1; D might be TRBD1 (5 bases). V was shortened by 1 base and J by 0 bases, with 9 bases between the two germline ends. CDR3 length: 15 amino acids. CDR1 is SGHNT and CDR2 is YENEEA in the germline V gene. CDR3 in amino acids: CASSLGGGMNTEAFF. The CDR3 DNA is TGTGCCAGCAGCTTAGGTGGGGGGATGAACACTGAAGCTTTCTTT.